The entry that follows covers one T cell receptor beta chain sequence. What it binds is unknown. Some clones are missing from TCRdb's copy, which holds only in-frame ones; the method was immunoSEQ multiplex PCR. The sample lists 100,000 to 120,000 clones, 70% to 85% occurring once. This entry is derived from a study of cytomegalovirus exposure and HLA in healthy donors. Overall study findings and caveats: The classifier reportedly diagnosed cytomegalovirus status with high specificity and sensitivity. Researchers catalogued some 160 TCR beta chains as cytomegalovirus-associated.

This CDR3 contains 17 residues. V shed 0 bases, J shed 3 bases, and the junction held 10 bases outside the gene matches. Germline V gene lookup returns CDR1 LGHNA and CDR2 YNFKEQ. The clonotype originates from a woman aged 18-30 years in good health and CMV-seronegative. J is TRBJ1-1 and V is TRBV4-2, with 7 bases identical to TRBD1. Sequenced material: PBMCs. The CDR3 region is CASSQEGTGVGDTEAFF. For the CDR3, the DNA is TGTGCCAGCAGCCAAGAAGGAACAGGGGTCGGGGACACTGAAGCTTTCTTT.